The 20 T cell receptor beta chains below were found in one sample sequenced in a study of shared clonotypes between healthy human individuals. Here immunoSEQ multiplex PCR was the method, and the copy in TCRdb shows in-frame clones only, minus some. The sample holds approximately 1,000,000 clones, 75% to 80% seen once. The sequenced material came from memory CD4+ T cells from PBMCs. Specified subset: CD45RA-negative fraction. The receptors originated from a man between 18 and 29 years old in good health. Some clones in this sample may be carry-over from other donors' samples.

The chain couples TRBV13 to TRBJ2-5; 8 positions match TRBD1. With 4 bases clipped from V and 4 bases from J, the junction kept 2 bases outside the gene matches. This CDR3 has 13 residues. CDR1 and CDR2 (germline): PRHDT, FYEKMQ (reference sequence). CDR3 sequence (DNA): TGTGCCAGCAGCTCAGGACAGGGAGAGACCCAGTACTTC. Amino acids: CASSSGQGETQYF.

This chain links TRBV28 with TRBJ2-7; weak D call: TRBD1 (5 bases). Germline assignment: CDR1 MDHEN and CDR2 SYDVKM. This CDR3 spans 13 amino acids. V was trimmed by 6 bases and J by 4 bases, leaving 13 bases between them. The CDR3 protein is CASRRGASYEQYF. The DNA of the CDR3 is TGTGCCAGCAGAAGGGGCGCCTCTTACGAGCAGTACTTC.

The chain uses TRBV11-2 and TRBJ2-3; 10 bases align to TRBD1. Germline V gene lookup returns CDR1 SGHAT and CDR2 FQNNGV. The CDR3 has 17 residues. J lost 1 base, V lost 5 bases, and 9 bases had no gene match. CDR3 coding DNA: TGTGCCAGCAGCCAGTCGGGGACAGGGGCCCGCACAGATACGCAGTATTTT. It yields the protein CASSQSGTGARTDTQYF.

V and J are TRBV6-5 and TRBJ2-7; 9 nucleotides align to TRBD2. Germline V lookup: CDR1 MNHEY, CDR2 SVGAGI. Trimming took 4 bases from V and 5 from J; bases not matched to a gene: 9. The CDR3 contains 15 residues. The CDR3: CASSSTGTSTHEQYF. The CDR3 nucleotides are TGTGCCAGCAGTTCCACCGGGACTAGCACCCACGAGCAGTACTTC.

V usage is TRBV4-1 and J usage is TRBJ2-1, with 11 bases that match TRBD2. Germline-derived CDR1 and CDR2 are MGHRA and YSYEKL. CDR3 length: 16 residues. V shed 5 bases and J 7 bases; nucleotides not matched to a gene: 10. CDR3 in amino acids: CASSFGLAGGRNEQFF. Here the CDR3 DNA reads TGCGCCAGCAGCTTTGGTCTAGCGGGAGGACGGAATGAGCAGTTCTTC.

In regard to this clone: This specimen includes other DNA sequences encoding the same CDR3. The chain joins TRBV28 to TRBJ1-5; possibly TRBD1 for D (5 bases). V gave up 5 bases and J gave up 5 bases, with 7 bases separating them. In germline, CDR1 is MDHEN, CDR2 SYDVKM. CDR3 length: 12 amino acids. Written as DNA, the CDR3 is TGTGCCAGCAGTACGGGGGATCAGCCCCAGCATTTT. It is translated as CASSTGDQPQHF.

This chain joins TRBV2 and TRBJ2-5, with D maybe TRBD1 (6 bases). The germline V gene encodes CDR1 SNHLY and CDR2 FYNNEI. CDR3 length equals 13 residues. The V gene lost 4 bases and the J gene lost 4 bases, with 10 bases spanning the gap. The CDR3 DNA is TGTGCCAGCAGTGGCACAGGGTCAGAGACCCAGTACTTC. It specifies CASSGTGSETQYF. Variable domain in full (rest from reference TRBV2 and TRBJ2-5): EPEVTQTPSHQVTQMGQEVILRCVPISNHLYFYWYRQILGQKVEFLVSFYNNEISEKSEIFDDQFSVERPDGSNFTLKIRSTKLEDSAMYFCASSGTGSETQYFGPGTRLLVL.

The genes are TRBV11-2 and TRBJ1-3, with a possible D match to TRBD1 (5 bases). V lost 5 bases to trimming and J lost 0 bases, with 14 bases between them. The CDR3 loop spans 16 amino acids. CDR1 is SGHAT, CDR2 FQNNGV, per germline. This CDR3 reads CASSRRGGGSGNTIYF. Here the CDR3 DNA reads TGTGCCAGCAGCCGACGGGGGGGAGGCTCTGGAAACACCATATATTTT.

This clone was seen a single time. The gene calls are TRBV5-4 and TRBJ1-4; D not certain. Germline assignment: CDR1 SGHNT and CDR2 YYREEE (reference sequence). Between the trimmed V and J ends, which lost 4 bases and 8 bases, there was a span of 12 bases. The CDR3 runs to 13 residues. CDR3 nucleotides: TGTGCCAGCAGCCCCATGATAAGAGAAAAACTGTTTTTT. Residues: CASSPMIREKLFF.

The rearrangement links TRBV28 to TRBJ1-1; 7 positions agree with TRBD1. After removal of 3 bases from V and 3 bases from J, the junction contained 10 bases not matched to a gene. The CDR3 loop spans 16 amino acids. Germline CDR1 and CDR2: MDHEN and SYDVKM. The CDR3 bases are TGTGCCAGCAGTTTGTTGCCTACAGGGGCCCACACTGAAGCTTTCTTT. It codes for CASSLLPTGAHTEAFF.

The gene calls are TRBV2 and TRBJ2-5; D is unclear. V was cut by 4 bases and J by 6 bases, with 3 bases left in between. Germline assignment: CDR1 SNHLY and CDR2 FYNNEI. The CDR3 is 10 amino acids. The chain's CDR3 is CASSGQTQYF. The CDR3, as DNA: TGTGCCAGCAGTGGGCAGACCCAGTACTTC. Supplemented by reference TRBV2 and TRBJ2-5, the full variable domain reads EPEVTQTPSHQVTQMGQEVILRCVPISNHLYFYWYRQILGQKVEFLVSFYNNEISEKSEIFDDQFSVERPDGSNFTLKIRSTKLEDSAMYFCASSGQTQYFGPGTRLLVL.

J is TRBJ2-3 and V is TRBV5-4; TRBD1 agrees at 8 bases. Germline assignment: CDR1 SGHNT and CDR2 YYREEE (reference sequence). V gave up 3 bases and J gave up 3 bases; unmatched junction bases: 12. This CDR3 contains 17 residues. This chain's CDR3 is CASSSPGGRRLTDTQYF. DNA for the CDR3: TGTGCCAGCAGCTCCCCAGGGGGCAGAAGGTTGACAGATACGCAGTATTTT.

The chain uses TRBV14 and TRBJ2-3, with 10 bases aligning to TRBD2. This CDR3 is 16 amino acids long. J gave up 2 bases and V 4 bases, and 6 bases lay outside the gene matches. In germline, CDR1 is SGHDN, CDR2 FVKESK. DNA of the CDR3: TGTGCCAGCAGCCTATTAGCGGGAGGACTCACAGATACGCAGTATTTT. It is translated as CASSLLAGGLTDTQYF.

As DNA, the CDR3 is TGTGCCAGCAGTGCGGGGCCCCCGTATGGCTACACCTTC. This translates into CASSAGPPYGYTF. The rearrangement uses TRBV6-1 and TRBJ1-2; TRBD1 is a possible D gene (5 bases). The germline V gene encodes CDR1 MNHNS and CDR2 SASEGT. Trimming took off 4 bases at V and 5 bases at J, with 11 bases between the two ends. The CDR3 totals 13 residues.

This clone has at least ten counts. V and J are TRBV11-2 and TRBJ1-1; no definite D call. With 2 bases removed from V and 4 bases from J, the gap between germline ends came to 8 bases. CDR1 is SGHAT and CDR2 is FQNNGV in the germline V gene. The CDR3 is made up of 13 amino acids. CDR3 nucleotide sequence: TGTGCCAGCAGCTTAATGATTACCACTGAAGCTTTCTTT. It is translated as CASSLMITTEAFF.

In its sample, this clone was seen a few times. The chain joins TRBV19 to TRBJ2-3; the D gene could be TRBD1 or TRBD2 (6 bases each). The CDR3 runs 17 residues. Germline V gives CDR1 LNHDA, CDR2 SQIVND (reference sequence). V shed 8 bases and J shed 4 bases, with 25 bases lying between them. Here the CDR3 reads CASRVGRGDRRSDTQYF. The CDR3 nucleotides are TGTGCCAGTCGGGTCGGGCGGGGCGACAGGAGGTCAGATACGCAGTATTTT.

Of note for this clone: The same CDR3 is also encoded by other DNA sequences in this sample. J is TRBJ2-7 and V is TRBV6-5; TRBD2 matches at 7 bases. In germline, CDR1 is MNHEY, CDR2 SVGAGI. Trimming removed 0 bases from V and 4 bases from J; junction bases left unmatched: 3. CDR3 length: 14 residues. DNA of the CDR3: TGTGCCAGCAGTTACTCCCGCGGGAGTTACGAGCAGTACTTC. Residues: CASSYSRGSYEQYF.

The chain has TRBV9 and TRBJ2-1; D call uncertain. V lost 7 bases and J lost 0, with 8 bases in between. The CDR3 runs 13 residues. In germline, CDR1 is SGDLS, CDR2 YYNGEE. CDR3 sequence (DNA): TGTGCCAGCGGCCGTTACTCCTACAATGAGCAGTTCTTC. Translated, it gives CASGRYSYNEQFF.

This clone appeared a few times. DNA of the CDR3: TGTGCCAGCAAGGAGCATACCGGGGAGCTGTTTTTT. This translates into CASKEHTGELFF. The chain recombines TRBV2 with TRBJ2-2; D remains unclear. V was clipped by 7 bases and J by 5 bases, with 8 bases between them. CDR3 length: 12 amino acids. Germline assignment: CDR1 SNHLY and CDR2 FYNNEI.

This clone appeared a few times. DNA for the CDR3: TGTGCCAGCAGCGCCGGGACAGGGAGGAACACTGAAGCTTTCTTT. Its protein product is CASSAGTGRNTEAFF. This chain uses TRBV7-9 with TRBJ1-1, with 9 bases matching TRBD1. CDR1 is SEHNR and CDR2 is FQNEAQ in the germline V gene (reference sequence). The CDR3 is 15 residues long. V lost 5 bases, J lost 1 base, and 5 bases stayed unmatched.